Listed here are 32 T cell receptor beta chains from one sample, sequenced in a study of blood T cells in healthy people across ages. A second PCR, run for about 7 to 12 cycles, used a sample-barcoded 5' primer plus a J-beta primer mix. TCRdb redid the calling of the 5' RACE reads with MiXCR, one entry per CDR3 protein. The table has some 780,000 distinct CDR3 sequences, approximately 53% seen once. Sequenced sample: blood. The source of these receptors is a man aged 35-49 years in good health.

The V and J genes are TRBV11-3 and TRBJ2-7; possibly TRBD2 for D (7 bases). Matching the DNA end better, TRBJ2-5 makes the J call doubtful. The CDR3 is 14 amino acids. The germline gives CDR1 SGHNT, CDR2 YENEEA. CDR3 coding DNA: TGTGCCAGCAGCTTAGGCGGGGGCTCGGGGACCCAGTACTTC. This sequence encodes CASSLGGGSGTQYF.

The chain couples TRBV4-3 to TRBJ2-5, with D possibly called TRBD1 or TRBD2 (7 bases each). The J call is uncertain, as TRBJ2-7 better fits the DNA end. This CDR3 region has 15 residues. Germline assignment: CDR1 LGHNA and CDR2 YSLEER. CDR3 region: CASSHTQGGIYEQYF. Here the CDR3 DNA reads TGCGCCAGCAGCCATACCCAGGGGGGGATCTACGAGCAGTACTTC.

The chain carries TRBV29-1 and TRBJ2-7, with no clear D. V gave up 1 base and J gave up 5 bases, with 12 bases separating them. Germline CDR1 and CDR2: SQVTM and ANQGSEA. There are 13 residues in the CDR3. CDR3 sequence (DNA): TGCAGCGTTGAAGGGGCAGGCGGCCACGAGCAGTACTTC. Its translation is CSVEGAGGHEQYF.

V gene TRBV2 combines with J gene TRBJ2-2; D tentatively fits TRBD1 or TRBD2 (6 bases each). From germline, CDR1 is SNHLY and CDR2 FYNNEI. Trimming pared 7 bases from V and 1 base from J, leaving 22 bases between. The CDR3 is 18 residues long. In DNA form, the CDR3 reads TGTGCCAGCAATGGGGGGCAGTTGGTACCGGGGAACACCGGGGAGCTGTTTTTT. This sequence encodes CASNGGQLVPGNTGELFF.

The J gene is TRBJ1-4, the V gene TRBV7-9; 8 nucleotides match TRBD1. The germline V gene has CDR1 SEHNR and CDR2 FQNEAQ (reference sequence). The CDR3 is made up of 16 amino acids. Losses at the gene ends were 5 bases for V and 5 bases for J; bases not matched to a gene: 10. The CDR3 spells CASSLFEGQENEKLFF. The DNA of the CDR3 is TGTGCCAGCAGCCTATTTGAGGGACAGGAGAATGAAAAACTGTTTTTT.

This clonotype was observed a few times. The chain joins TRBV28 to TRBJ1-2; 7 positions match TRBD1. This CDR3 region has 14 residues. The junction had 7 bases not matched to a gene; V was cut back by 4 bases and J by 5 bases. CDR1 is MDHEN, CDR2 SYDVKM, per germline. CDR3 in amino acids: CASSSQTGRYGYTF. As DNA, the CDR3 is TGTGCCAGCAGTTCTCAGACAGGGAGGTATGGCTACACCTTC.

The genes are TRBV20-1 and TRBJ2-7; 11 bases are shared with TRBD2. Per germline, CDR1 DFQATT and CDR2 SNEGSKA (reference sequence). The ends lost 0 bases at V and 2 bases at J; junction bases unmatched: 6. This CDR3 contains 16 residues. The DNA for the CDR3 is TGCAGTGCTAGAGATTGGCTAGCGGGAGGCACCTACGAGCAGTACTTC. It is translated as CSARDWLAGGTYEQYF.

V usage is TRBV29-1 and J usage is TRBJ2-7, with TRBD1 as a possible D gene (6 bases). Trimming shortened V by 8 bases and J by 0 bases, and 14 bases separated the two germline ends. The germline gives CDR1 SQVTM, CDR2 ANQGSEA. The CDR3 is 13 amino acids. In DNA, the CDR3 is TGCAGCTCACGGACAGTTGACTCCTACGAGCAGTACTTC. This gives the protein CSSRTVDSYEQYF.

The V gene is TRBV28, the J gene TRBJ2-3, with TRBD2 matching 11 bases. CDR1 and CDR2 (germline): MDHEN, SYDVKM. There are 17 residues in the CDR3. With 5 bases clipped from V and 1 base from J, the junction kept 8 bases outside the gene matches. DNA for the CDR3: TGTGCCAGCAGTGTTCCGCTAGCGGGAGGTGGCACAGATACGCAGTATTTT. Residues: CASSVPLAGGGTDTQYF.

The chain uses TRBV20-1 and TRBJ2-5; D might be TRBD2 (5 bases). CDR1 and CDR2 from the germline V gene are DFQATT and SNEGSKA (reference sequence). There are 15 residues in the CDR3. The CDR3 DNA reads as TGCGCTTCTAGCCCAAAGGCGGGCCTCGGGGTCAGTCCGTACTTC. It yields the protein CASSPKAGLGVSPYF.

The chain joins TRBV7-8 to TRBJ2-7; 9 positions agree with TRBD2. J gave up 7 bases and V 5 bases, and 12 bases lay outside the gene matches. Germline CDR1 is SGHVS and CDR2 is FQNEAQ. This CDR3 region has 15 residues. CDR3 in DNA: TGTGCCAGCAGCCTCGGACTAGCGACCTACAATGAGCAGTACTTC. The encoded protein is CASSLGLATYNEQYF.

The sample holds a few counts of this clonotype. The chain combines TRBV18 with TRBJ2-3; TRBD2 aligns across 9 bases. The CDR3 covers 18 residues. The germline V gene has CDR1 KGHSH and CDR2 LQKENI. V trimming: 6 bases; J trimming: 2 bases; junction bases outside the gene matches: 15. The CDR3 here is CASSPPSVSGGHTDTQYF. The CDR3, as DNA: TGTGCCAGCTCGCCTCCCTCCGTTAGCGGGGGCCACACAGATACGCAGTATTTT.

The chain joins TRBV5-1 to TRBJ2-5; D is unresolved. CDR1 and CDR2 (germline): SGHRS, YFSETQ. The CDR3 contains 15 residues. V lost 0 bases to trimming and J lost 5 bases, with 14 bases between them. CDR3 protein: CASSLDPDPQETQYF. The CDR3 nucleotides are TGCGCCAGCAGCTTGGATCCAGACCCGCAGGAGACCCAGTACTTC.

The CDR3 region is CATSDFLGPGLYNEQYF. CDR3 in DNA: TGTGCCACCAGTGATTTTCTAGGACCGGGACTCTACAATGAGCAGTACTTC. V gene TRBV24-1 combines with J gene TRBJ2-1; D is possibly TRBD2 (6 bases). The closer fit of TRBJ2-7 to the DNA end suggests the J call may be wrong. CDR1 is KGHDR and CDR2 is SFDVKD in the germline V gene. This CDR3 has 17 amino acids.

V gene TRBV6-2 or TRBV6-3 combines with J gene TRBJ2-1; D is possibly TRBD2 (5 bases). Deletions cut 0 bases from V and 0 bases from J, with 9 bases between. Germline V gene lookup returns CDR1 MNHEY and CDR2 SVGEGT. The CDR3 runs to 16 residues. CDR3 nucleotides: TGTGCCAGCAGTTACTCAGGAGCGGTCTCCTACAATGAGCAGTTCTTC. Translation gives CASSYSGAVSYNEQFF.

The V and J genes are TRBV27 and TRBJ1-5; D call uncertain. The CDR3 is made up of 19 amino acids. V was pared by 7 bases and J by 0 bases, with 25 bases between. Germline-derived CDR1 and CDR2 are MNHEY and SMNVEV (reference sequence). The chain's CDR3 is CASKASGPPEPYSNQPQHF. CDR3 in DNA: TGTGCCAGCAAAGCGTCGGGTCCGCCCGAACCTTATAGCAATCAGCCCCAGCATTTT.

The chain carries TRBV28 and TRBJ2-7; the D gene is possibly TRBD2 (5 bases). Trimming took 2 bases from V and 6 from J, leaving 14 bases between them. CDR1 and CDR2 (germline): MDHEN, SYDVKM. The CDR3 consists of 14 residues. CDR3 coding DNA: TGTGCCAGCAGTTTAACTGGGAGCCCCATCGAGCAGTACTTC. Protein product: CASSLTGSPIEQYF.

In nucleotides, the CDR3 is TGTGCCAGCAGTATTCAGGGGTATCAGCCCCAGCATTTT. Translated: CASSIQGYQPQHF. V usage is TRBV6-6 and J usage is TRBJ1-5; D perhaps matches TRBD1 (6 bases). The CDR3 loop spans 13 amino acids. Germline values: CDR1 MNHNY, CDR2 SVGAGI (reference sequence). V was cut by 5 bases and J by 5 bases, with 10 bases left in between.

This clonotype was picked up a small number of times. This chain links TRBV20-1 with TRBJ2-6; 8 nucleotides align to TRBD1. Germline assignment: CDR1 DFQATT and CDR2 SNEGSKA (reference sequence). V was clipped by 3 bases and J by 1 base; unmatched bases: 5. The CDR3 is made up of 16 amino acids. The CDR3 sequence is CSARVQGGSGANVLTF. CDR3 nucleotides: TGCAGTGCTAGGGTACAGGGGGGATCTGGGGCCAACGTCCTGACTTTC.

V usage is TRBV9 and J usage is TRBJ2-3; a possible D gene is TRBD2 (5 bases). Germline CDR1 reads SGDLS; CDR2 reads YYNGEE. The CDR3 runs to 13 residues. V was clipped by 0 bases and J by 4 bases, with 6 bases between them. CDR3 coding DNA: TGTGCCAGCAGCGTAGCGGACTCAGATACGCAGTATTTT. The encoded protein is CASSVADSDTQYF. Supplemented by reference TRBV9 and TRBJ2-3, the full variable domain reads DSGVTQTPKHLITATGQRVTLRCSPRSGDLSVYWYQQSLDQGLQFLIQYYNGEERAKGNILERFSAQQFPDLHSELNLSSLELGDSALYFCASSVADSDTQYFGPGTRLTVL.

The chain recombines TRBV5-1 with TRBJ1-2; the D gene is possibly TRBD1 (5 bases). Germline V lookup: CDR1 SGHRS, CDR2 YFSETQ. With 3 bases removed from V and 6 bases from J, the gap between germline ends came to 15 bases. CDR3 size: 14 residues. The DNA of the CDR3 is TGCGCCAGCAGCTGGGCTATGGACAAAGATGGCTACACCTTC. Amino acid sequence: CASSWAMDKDGYTF.

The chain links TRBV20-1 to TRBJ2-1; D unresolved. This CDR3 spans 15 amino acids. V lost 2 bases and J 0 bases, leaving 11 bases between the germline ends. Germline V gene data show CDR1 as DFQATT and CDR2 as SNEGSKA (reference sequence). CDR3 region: CSARSDLSSYNEQFF. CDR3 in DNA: TGCAGTGCTAGATCGGATCTGAGCTCCTACAATGAGCAGTTCTTC.

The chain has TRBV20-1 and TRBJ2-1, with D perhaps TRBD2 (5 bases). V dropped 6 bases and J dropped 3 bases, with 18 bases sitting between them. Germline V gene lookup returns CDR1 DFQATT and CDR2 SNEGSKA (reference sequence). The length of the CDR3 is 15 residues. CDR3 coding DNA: TGCAGTGCAGAACCCGGCCCCGGAGGCTACAATGAGCAGTTCTTC. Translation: CSAEPGPGGYNEQFF.

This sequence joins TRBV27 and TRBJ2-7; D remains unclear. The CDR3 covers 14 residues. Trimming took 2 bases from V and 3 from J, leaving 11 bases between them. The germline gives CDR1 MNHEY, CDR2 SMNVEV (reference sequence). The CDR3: CASSLNAVSYEQYF. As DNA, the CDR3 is TGTGCCAGCAGTTTAAACGCAGTCAGCTACGAGCAGTACTTC.

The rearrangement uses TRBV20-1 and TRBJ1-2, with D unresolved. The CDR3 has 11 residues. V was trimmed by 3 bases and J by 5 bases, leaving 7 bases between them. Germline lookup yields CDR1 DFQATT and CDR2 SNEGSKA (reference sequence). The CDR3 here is CSASLGYGYTF. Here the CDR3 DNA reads TGCAGTGCTAGTTTAGGGTATGGCTACACCTTC.

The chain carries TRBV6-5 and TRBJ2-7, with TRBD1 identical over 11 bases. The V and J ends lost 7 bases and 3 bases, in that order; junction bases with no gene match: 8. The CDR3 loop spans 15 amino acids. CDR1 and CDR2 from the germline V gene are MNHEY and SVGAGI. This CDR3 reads CASTQWGTGGYEQYF. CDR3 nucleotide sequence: TGTGCCAGCACCCAATGGGGGACAGGGGGCTACGAGCAGTACTTC.

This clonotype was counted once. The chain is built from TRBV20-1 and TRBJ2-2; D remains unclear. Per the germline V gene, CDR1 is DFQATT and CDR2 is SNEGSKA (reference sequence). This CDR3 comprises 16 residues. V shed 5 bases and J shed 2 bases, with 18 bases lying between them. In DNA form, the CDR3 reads TGCAGTGCTCCCATAGCTGCTCACACCAACACCGGGGAGCTGTTTTTT. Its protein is CSAPIAAHTNTGELFF.

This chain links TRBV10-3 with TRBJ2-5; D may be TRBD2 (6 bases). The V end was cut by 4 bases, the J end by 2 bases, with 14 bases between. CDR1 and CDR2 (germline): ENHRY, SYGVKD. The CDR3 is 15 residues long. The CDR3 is CAISGGAGGQETQYF. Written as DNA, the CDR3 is TGTGCCATCAGTGGAGGGGCCGGGGGTCAAGAGACCCAGTACTTC.

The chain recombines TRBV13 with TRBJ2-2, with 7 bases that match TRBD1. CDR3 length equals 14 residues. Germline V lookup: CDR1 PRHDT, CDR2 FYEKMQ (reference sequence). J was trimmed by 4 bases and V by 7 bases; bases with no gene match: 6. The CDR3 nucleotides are TGTGCCAGCACTACAGGGGAGCGCACCGGGGAGCTGTTTTTT. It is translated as CASTTGERTGELFF.

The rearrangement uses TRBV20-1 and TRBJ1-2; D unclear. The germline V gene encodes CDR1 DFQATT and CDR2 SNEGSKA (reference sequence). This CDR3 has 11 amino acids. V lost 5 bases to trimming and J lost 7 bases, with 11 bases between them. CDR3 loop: CSACPPGGYTF. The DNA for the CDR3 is TGCAGTGCTTGTCCGCCTGGTGGCTACACCTTC.

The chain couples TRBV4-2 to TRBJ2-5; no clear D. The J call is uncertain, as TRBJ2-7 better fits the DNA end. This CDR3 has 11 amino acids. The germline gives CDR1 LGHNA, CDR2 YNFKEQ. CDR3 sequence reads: CASSQSAEQYF. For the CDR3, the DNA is TGTGCCAGCAGCCAATCTGCCGAGCAGTACTTC.

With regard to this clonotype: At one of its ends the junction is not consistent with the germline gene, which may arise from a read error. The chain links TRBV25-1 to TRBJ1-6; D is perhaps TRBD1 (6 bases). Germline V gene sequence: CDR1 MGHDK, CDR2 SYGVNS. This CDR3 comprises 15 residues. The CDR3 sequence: CACSEGGSYNSPLHF. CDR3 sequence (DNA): TGTGCCTGCAGTGAGGGGGGCTCCTATAATTCACCCCTCCACTTT.